This TCR beta chain comes out of a study of long-term antiretroviral therapy in people with HIV. An immunoSEQ assay, version v3.0, was performed at survey level. The table came from immunoSEQ multiplex PCR; TCRdb's copy has only in-frame clones and leaves some out. The sample yields tens of thousands of clones, 80% seen once. Findings of the study overall: ART adherence was not documented, and neither viral resistance nor therapy changes had any data. In HIV, the repertoires covered a tighter span of CDR3 lengths than in controls. Sampling of blood ran from about 2004 to 2018, and older ART regimens were possibly in use.

Trimming cost V 6 bases and J 2 bases, with 7 bases left between them. CDR1 is MDHEN, CDR2 SYDVKM, per germline. This CDR3 is built from 13 residues. A remark on this clone: Its antigen is currently unknown.

Each participant with HIV received care in the United States. The receptor's source is a man between 35 and 55 years old with HIV. The sample here was unsorted PBMCs, taken 0.3 years after starting antiretroviral therapy. The rearrangement uses TRBV28 and TRBJ2-2, with D uncertain. CDR3 sequence (DNA): TGTGCCAGCAGCCCCTCCAACACCGGGGAGCTGTTTTTT. Translation gives CASSPSNTGELFF. Full variable domain (rest looked up from reference TRBV28 and TRBJ2-2): DVKVTQSSRYLVKRTGEKVFLECVQDMDHENMFWYRQDPGLGLRLIYFSYDVKMKEKGDIPEGYSVSREKKERFSLILESASTNQTSMYLCASSPSNTGELFFGEGSRLTVL.